What follows are 15 T cell receptor beta chains derived from one specimen sequenced in a study of PD-1 blockade in classical Hodgkin lymphoma. Autologous stem cell transplantation was followed by relapse in every patient, and brentuximab vedotin exposure varied. Generated by immunoSEQ multiplex PCR, the TCRdb table keeps only in-frame clones and is missing some. The sample yields about 94,000 clones, roughly nine tenths seen once. The sample in question was peripheral blood mononuclear cells (PBMCs), obtained before the second cycle of nivolumab. Receptors originate from a human donor with classical Hodgkin lymphoma.

This clone has a handful of counts. The V gene is TRBV7-9, the J gene TRBJ2-1, with 9 bases identical to TRBD2. The CDR3 runs to 16 residues. The V and J ends lost 0 bases and 7 bases, in that order; junction bases with no gene match: 7. Germline V CDR1 and CDR2: SEHNR, FQNEAQ (reference sequence). In nucleotides, the CDR3 is TGTGCCAGCAGCTTAGCAGGCGGGAGGGCCGTTAATGAGCAGTTCTTC. Encoded protein: CASSLAGGRAVNEQFF. The whole variable domain, filled in from reference TRBV7-9 and TRBJ2-1, reads DTGVSQNPRHKITKRGQNVTFRCDPISEHNRLYWYRQTLGQGPEFLTYFQNEAQLEKSRLLSDRFSAERPKGSFSTLEIQRTEQGDSAMYLCASSLAGGRAVNEQFFGPGTRLTVL.

This chain uses TRBV10-3 with TRBJ2-7; TRBD1 matches at 9 bases. The CDR3 has 13 amino acids. J lost 3 bases, V lost 6 bases, and 3 bases had no gene match. Per germline, CDR1 ENHRY and CDR2 SYGVKD. CDR3 sequence (DNA): TGTGCCATCAGACAGGGGGCCGGCTACGAGCAGTACTTC. It specifies CAIRQGAGYEQYF.

The chain is built from TRBV10-3 and TRBJ2-1; D gene ambiguous. V was pared by 0 bases and J by 8 bases, with 11 bases between. The CDR3 sequence is 14 residues long. CDR1 is ENHRY, CDR2 SYGVKD, per germline. Written as DNA, the CDR3 is TGTGCCATCAGTGAGTCGAGGCAAGCAGATGAGCAGTTCTTC. This translates into CAISESRQADEQFF.

The chain links TRBV28 to TRBJ1-6; D might be TRBD1 (6 bases). The V and J ends lost 10 bases and 8 bases respectively, with 21 bases between them. This CDR3 region has 15 residues. Germline V gene sequence: CDR1 MDHEN, CDR2 SYDVKM. In DNA, the CDR3 is TGTGCCACCACATGGGGCAGGGAGGGGGATTCACCCCTCCACTTT. It codes for CATTWGREGDSPLHF.

The chain is built from TRBV13 and TRBJ2-7; the D gene is possibly TRBD2 (6 bases). The CDR3 contains 15 residues. Trimming took off 5 bases at V and 5 bases at J, with 19 bases between the two ends. Germline CDR1 PRHDT, CDR2 FYEKMQ (reference sequence). The DNA for the CDR3 is TGTGCCAGCAGCCTCCGGGGGACCCTTCTCCACGAGCAGTACTTC. This translates into CASSLRGTLLHEQYF. The full variable domain, its missing parts supplied by reference TRBV13 and TRBJ2-7, is AAGVIQSPRHLIKEKRETATLKCYPIPRHDTVYWYQQGPGQDPQFLISFYEKMQSDKGSIPDRFSAQQFSDYHSELNMSSLELGDSALYFCASSLRGTLLHEQYFGPGTRLTVT.

The chain links TRBV5-8 to TRBJ1-1, with a weak D call TRBD1 (5 bases). Trimming cost V 4 bases and J 0 bases, with 16 bases left between them. Germline V lookup: CDR1 SGHTS, CDR2 YDEGEE. The CDR3 is 16 amino acids. The CDR3 region is CASSLRDPMVNTEAFF. CDR3 coding DNA: TGTGCCAGCAGCCTCAGGGACCCAATGGTGAACACTGAAGCTTTCTTT.

With respect to this clone: At one end, the junction sequence differs from germline, possibly due to a read error. The J gene is TRBJ1-4, the V gene TRBV5-4, with 9 bases that match TRBD1. The CDR3 spans 16 residues. Germline CDR1 and CDR2: SGHNT and YYREEE (reference sequence). The CDR3 region has the DNA TGTGCCAGCAGTTTGGGACAGGGAACAACTAATGAAAAACTGTTTTTT. Its translation is CASSLGQGTTNEKLFF.

The V call is TRBV10-1, the J call TRBJ2-2, with 8 bases lining up with TRBD2. Germline loops: CDR1 WNHNN, CDR2 SYGVQD (reference sequence). CDR3 length: 15 residues. The junction had 4 bases not matched to a gene; V was cut back by 3 bases and J by 4 bases. The CDR3, as DNA: TGCGCCAGCAGTGAAAGCGGGGGCTTCACCGGGGAGCTGTTTTTT. It is translated as CASSESGGFTGELFF.

V gene TRBV6-1 combines with J gene TRBJ2-2, with 12 bases that match TRBD1. This CDR3 spans 15 amino acids. The trim removed 6 bases at V and 6 bases at J, leaving 5 bases unmatched. Germline values: CDR1 MNHNS, CDR2 SASEGT. CDR3: CASRGDRGRAGELFF. In nucleotides, the CDR3 is TGTGCCAGCAGAGGGGACAGGGGGCGGGCCGGGGAGCTGTTTTTT.

The chain carries TRBV30 and TRBJ2-5, with TRBD1 matching 9 bases. Germline CDR1 and CDR2: GTSNPN and SVGIG (reference sequence). V lost 2 bases, J lost 5 bases, and 6 bases stayed unmatched. The CDR3 has 14 residues. In DNA form, the CDR3 reads TGTGCCTGGAGTACAGGGGGCTTGGGGGAGACCCAGTACTTC. Translating it yields CAWSTGGLGETQYF.

This clone was found a few times. V gene TRBV10-1 combines with J gene TRBJ2-7; no clear D. The germline V gene encodes CDR1 WNHNN and CDR2 SYGVQD (reference sequence). CDR3 length: 15 amino acids. The V and J ends lost 0 bases and 4 bases respectively, with 13 bases between them. CDR3: CASSESLGSVYEQYF. CDR3 bases: TGCGCCAGCAGTGAGTCGTTGGGAAGCGTATACGAGCAGTACTTC.

The V gene is TRBV7-2, the J gene TRBJ2-3, with 7 positions matching TRBD2. V shed 1 base, J shed 3 bases, and the junction held 7 bases outside the gene matches. CDR1 SGHTA and CDR2 FQGNSA come from the germline V gene. The CDR3 extends over 16 amino acids. CDR3 DNA: TGTGCCAGCAGCTTAGGTCGGCGGGAGTTAACAGATACGCAGTATTTT. It encodes CASSLGRRELTDTQYF.

The chain recombines TRBV30 with TRBJ1-5, with D unclear. The V and J ends lost 3 bases and 4 bases respectively, with 16 bases between them. This CDR3 region has 15 residues. Looked up from germline, CDR1 is GTSNPN and CDR2 is SVGIG (reference sequence). The CDR3, as DNA: TGTGCCTGGAGCGTGAGGCAAAGCGGGAATCAGCCCCAGCATTTT. It encodes CAWSVRQSGNQPQHF. Full variable domain (outside the CDR3, taken from reference TRBV30 and TRBJ1-5): SQTIHQWPATLVQPVGSPLSLECTVEGTSNPNLYWYRQAAGRGLQLLFYSVGIGQISSEVPQNLSASRPQDRQFILSSKKLLLSDSGFYLCAWSVRQSGNQPQHFGDGTRLSIL.

The V call is TRBV27, the J call TRBJ1-1; the D gene is possibly TRBD1 (5 bases). The CDR3 is 14 amino acids. The V and J ends lost 5 bases and 2 bases respectively, with 12 bases between them. The germline CDR1 and CDR2 sequences are MNHEY and SMNVEV (reference sequence). As DNA, the CDR3 is TGTGCCAGCAGTCCGTGGGGGGGAAACACTGAAGCTTTCTTT. This encodes CASSPWGGNTEAFF.

The V call is TRBV27, the J call TRBJ1-1; no reliable D call. The CDR3 sequence is 11 residues long. Germline V CDR1 and CDR2: MNHEY, SMNVEV (reference sequence). V lost 8 bases and J lost 9, with 13 bases in between. The CDR3 region has the DNA TGTGCCAGCTGGGGTAAGGGAAAAGCTTTCTTT. It is translated as CASWGKGKAFF.